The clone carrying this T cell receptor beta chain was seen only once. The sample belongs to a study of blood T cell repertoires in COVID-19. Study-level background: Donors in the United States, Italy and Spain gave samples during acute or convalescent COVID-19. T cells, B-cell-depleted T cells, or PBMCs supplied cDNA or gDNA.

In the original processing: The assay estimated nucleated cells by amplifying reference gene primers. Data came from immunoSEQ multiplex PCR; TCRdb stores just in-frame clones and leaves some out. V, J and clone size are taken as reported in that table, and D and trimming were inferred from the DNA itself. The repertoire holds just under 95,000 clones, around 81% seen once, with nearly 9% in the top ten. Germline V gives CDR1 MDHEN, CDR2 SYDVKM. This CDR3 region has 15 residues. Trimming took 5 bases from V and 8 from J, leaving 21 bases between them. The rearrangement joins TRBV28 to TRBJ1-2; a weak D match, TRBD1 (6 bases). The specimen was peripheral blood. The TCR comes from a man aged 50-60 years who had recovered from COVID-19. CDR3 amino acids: CASSPPKLQGSGYTF. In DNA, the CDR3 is TGTGCCAGCAGTCCCCCTAAATTACAGGGTTCGGGCTACACCTTC.